A single sample is the source of the 7 T cell receptor beta chains below, sequenced in a study of T cell repertoires in cytomegalovirus infection. Each CDR3 protein gets one entry after TCRdb re-called the reads with MiXCR. This table has almost 300,000 distinct CDR3 sequences, approximately 10% appearing once. Input material: PBMCs. The origin of the receptors is a human donor in good health (CMV status not recorded). Some clones in this sample may be carry-over from other donors' samples.

This clonotype has a handful of counts. The DNA for the CDR3 is TGCAGTGCTTCGACGGGGATCACAGATACGCAGTATTTT. The encoded protein is CSASTGITDTQYF. The genes are TRBV20-1 and TRBJ2-3; tentatively, D is TRBD2 (5 bases). The CDR3 spans 13 residues. The germline CDR1 and CDR2 sequences are DFQATT and SNEGSKA (reference sequence). The V gene lost 5 bases and the J gene lost 2 bases, with 11 bases spanning the gap.

This clonotype was seen more than once but under ten times. CDR3 coding DNA: TGTGCCAGCAGTTTCGAGGGGGGATGGGCAGATACGCAGTATTTT. Encoded protein: CASSFEGGWADTQYF. The J gene is TRBJ2-3, the V gene TRBV12-3 or TRBV12-4; either TRBD1 or TRBD2 may fit D (6 bases each). The length of the CDR3 is 15 residues. Trimming pared 3 bases from V and 4 bases from J, leaving 14 bases between.

This clonotype has a count of ten or more. This chain uses TRBV29-1 with TRBJ1-1, with D unresolved. Per the germline V gene, CDR1 is SQVTM and CDR2 is ANQGSEA. V was pared by 3 bases and J by 0 bases, with 2 bases between. This CDR3 is 11 amino acids long. The CDR3 reads CSVEMNTEAFF. The CDR3 bases are TGCAGCGTTGAGATGAACACTGAAGCTTTCTTT.

The table lists this clonotype with a few counts. V is TRBV20-1 and J is TRBJ2-7; D is uncertain. CDR1 is DFQATT, CDR2 SNEGSKA, per germline (reference sequence). The CDR3 has 11 amino acids. V lost 5 bases and J lost 4, with 9 bases in between. The CDR3 coding sequence is TGCAGTGCTCTTGCTCCATACGAGCAGTACTTC. It specifies CSALAPYEQYF.

This clonotype showed up many times. The chain employs TRBV7-2 and TRBJ1-2; 7 positions agree with TRBD1. Trimming cost V 5 bases and J 4 bases; bases outside gene matches: 4. The CDR3 loop spans 13 amino acids. Germline CDR1 reads SGHTA; CDR2 reads FQGNSA. CDR3 DNA: TGTGCCAGCAGCACGGGACAGACCTATGGCTACACCTTC. This translates into CASSTGQTYGYTF.

This clonotype was seen repeatedly, ten times or more. The gene calls are TRBV6-6 and TRBJ1-2, with D perhaps matching TRBD1 (6 bases). V shed 5 bases and J shed 4 bases, with 11 bases lying between them. CDR1 MNHNY and CDR2 SVGAGI come from the germline V gene (reference sequence). The CDR3 spans 13 residues. CDR3 nucleotides: TGTGCCAGCAGTGGGGGGCAGGCCTATGGCTACACCTTC. It encodes CASSGGQAYGYTF.

In this sample, this clonotype turned up many times. This sequence joins TRBV28 and TRBJ2-2; D could derive from TRBD1 or TRBD2 (5 bases each). Germline V gene data show CDR1 as MDHEN and CDR2 as SYDVKM. This CDR3 has 14 amino acids. V shed 8 bases and J shed 5 bases, with 15 bases lying between them. The CDR3 region is CASWSGQKTGELFF. Here the CDR3 DNA reads TGTGCCAGCTGGTCGGGGCAGAAGACCGGGGAGCTGTTTTTT.